Sequencing of this T cell receptor (beta chain) was carried out in a study of T cell clusters in autoimmune cytopenias. Each sample's input was roughly 270 ng genomic DNA, 30,000 to 45,000 genome equivalents. TRB rearrangements were amplified by touch-down multiplex PCR with mixed TRB-A/B primers. TCRdb re-called the multiplex PCR reads and gives one entry per CDR3 protein, without DNA. This listing includes more than 7,500 distinct CDR3 sequences. Findings of the study overall: Healthy donors had about 3.1-fold more exclusive TRB clusters than active autoimmune hepatitis patients. No cluster-lack signature appeared between secondary cytopenia and chronic lymphocytic leukemia patients, apparently due to lymphoma masking. Primary autoimmune cytopenia patients seemingly lacked the physiological T cell clusters found in healthy donors. TRB repertoire shifts in secondary cytopenia and chronic lymphocytic leukemia mostly reflected lymphoma, not autoimmunity.

CDR1 and CDR2 (germline): MNHEY, SMNVEV (reference sequence). The CDR3 is made up of 17 amino acids. Regarding this clonotype: As yet, its antigen is unknown.

Sequencing was done on a sample of peripheral blood. The chain has TRBV27 and TRBJ2-2; the D call of TRBD2 rests on TCRdb alone, since no DNA is present to check it. The origin of this receptor is a human donor with an autoimmune cytopenia or autoimmune hepatitis (not recorded which). CDR3 region: CASSSPRAHSNTGELFF.